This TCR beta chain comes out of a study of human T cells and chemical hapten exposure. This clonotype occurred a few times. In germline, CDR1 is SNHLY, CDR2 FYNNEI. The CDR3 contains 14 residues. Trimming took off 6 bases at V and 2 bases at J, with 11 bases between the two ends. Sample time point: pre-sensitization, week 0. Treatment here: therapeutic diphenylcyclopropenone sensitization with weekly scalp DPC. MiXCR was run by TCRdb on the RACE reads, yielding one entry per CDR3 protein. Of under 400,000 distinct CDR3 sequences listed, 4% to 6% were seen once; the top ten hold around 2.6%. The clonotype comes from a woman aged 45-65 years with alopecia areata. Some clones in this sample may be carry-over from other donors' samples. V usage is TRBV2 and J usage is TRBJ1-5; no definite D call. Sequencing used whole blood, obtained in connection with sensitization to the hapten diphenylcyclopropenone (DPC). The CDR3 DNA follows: TGTGCCAGCAGGGACCCTCGGGGCAATCAGCCCCAGCATTTT. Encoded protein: CASRDPRGNQPQHF.